This T cell receptor beta chain comes out of a study of blood T cell repertoires in COVID-19. Background on the study: Donors in the United States, Italy and Spain gave samples during acute or convalescent COVID-19. The cDNA or gDNA used as material had been derived from T cells, B-cell-depleted T cells, or PBMCs.

Trimming took 5 bases from V and 0 from J, leaving 14 bases between them. This CDR3 is built from 17 residues. The germline gives CDR1 LNHDA, CDR2 SQIVND (reference sequence). In the original processing: Counts of nucleated cells, estimated from reference gene primer amplification, were obtained. Only in-frame clones appear in the TCRdb table, and some are missing; sequencing was by immunoSEQ multiplex PCR. V and J calls and clone size are given by that table; D and trimming were obtained from the DNA. The repertoire holds around 450,000 clones, approximately 90% seen once, with roughly 4.3% in the top ten.

V and J are TRBV19 and TRBJ2-6, with D perhaps matching TRBD1 (5 bases). The material sequenced was peripheral blood. This receptor was taken from a woman in her 30s with acute or convalescent COVID-19. The CDR3 bases are TGTGCCAGTAGTGGGGCAGCTGGAACCTCTGGGGCCAACGTCCTGACTTTC. Its protein is CASSGAAGTSGANVLTF.